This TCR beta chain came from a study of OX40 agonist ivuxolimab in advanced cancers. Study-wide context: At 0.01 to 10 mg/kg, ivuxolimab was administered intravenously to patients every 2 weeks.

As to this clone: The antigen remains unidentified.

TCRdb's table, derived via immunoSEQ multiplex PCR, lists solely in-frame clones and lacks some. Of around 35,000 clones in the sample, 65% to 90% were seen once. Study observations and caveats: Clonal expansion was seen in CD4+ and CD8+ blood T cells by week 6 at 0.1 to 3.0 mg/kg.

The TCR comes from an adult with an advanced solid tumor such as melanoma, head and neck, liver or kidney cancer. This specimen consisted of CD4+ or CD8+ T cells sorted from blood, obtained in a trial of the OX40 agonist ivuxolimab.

The CDR3 loop reads CATRDYTDTQYF. The CDR3 DNA reads TGTGCCACCCGGGATTACACAGATACGCAGTATTTT. The chain links TRBV6-5 to TRBJ2-3; D may be TRBD2 (5 bases). The CDR3 is 12 amino acids. Trimming pared 10 bases from V and 2 bases from J, leaving 10 bases between. Germline assignment: CDR1 MNHEY and CDR2 SVGAGI.